This TCR beta chain was recorded in a study of identical twins. V lost 9 bases, J lost 7 bases, and 22 bases lay in between. Looked up from germline, CDR1 is LNHDA and CDR2 is SQIVND (reference sequence). The length of the CDR3 is 15 residues. TCRdb passed the 5' RACE reads through MiXCR, listing each CDR3 protein once. The table has just under 550,000 distinct CDR3 sequences, over 12% seen once; the top ten hold about 0.4%. A further study also used this sample, focusing on yellow fever vaccine responses in identical twins.

Sequenced input: CD4+ T cells sorted from blood. The gene calls are TRBV19 and TRBJ2-1, with D tentatively TRBD2 (6 bases). This clonotype was obtained from a woman between 18 and 29 years old in good health. This CDR3 is CASQLGGTSPNEQFF. CDR3 coding DNA: TGTGCCAGCCAACTTGGGGGGACGAGCCCAAATGAGCAGTTCTTC.